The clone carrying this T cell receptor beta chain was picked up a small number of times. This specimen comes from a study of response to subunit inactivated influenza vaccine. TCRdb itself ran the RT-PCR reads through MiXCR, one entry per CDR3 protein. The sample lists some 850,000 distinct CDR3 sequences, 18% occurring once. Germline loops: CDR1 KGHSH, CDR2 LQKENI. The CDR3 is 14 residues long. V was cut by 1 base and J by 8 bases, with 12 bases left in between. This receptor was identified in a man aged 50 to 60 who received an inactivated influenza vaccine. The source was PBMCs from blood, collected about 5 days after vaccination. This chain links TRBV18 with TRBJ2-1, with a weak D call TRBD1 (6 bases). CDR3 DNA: TGTGCCAGCTCACCACTACAGGGCACGGATGAGCAGTTCTTC. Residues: CASSPLQGTDEQFF.